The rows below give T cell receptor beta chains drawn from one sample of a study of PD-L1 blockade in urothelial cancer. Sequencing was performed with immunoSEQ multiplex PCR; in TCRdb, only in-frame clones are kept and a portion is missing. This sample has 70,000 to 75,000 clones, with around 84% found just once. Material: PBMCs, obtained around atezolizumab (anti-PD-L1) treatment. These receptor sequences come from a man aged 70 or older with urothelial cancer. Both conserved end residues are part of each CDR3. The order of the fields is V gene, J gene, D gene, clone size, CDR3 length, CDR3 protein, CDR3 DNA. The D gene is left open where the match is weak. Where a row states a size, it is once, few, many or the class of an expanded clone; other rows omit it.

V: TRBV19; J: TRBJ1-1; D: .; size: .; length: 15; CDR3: CASSIVSGPNTEAFF; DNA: TGTGCCAGTAGTATAGTATCGGGTCCGAACACTGAAGCTTTCTTT
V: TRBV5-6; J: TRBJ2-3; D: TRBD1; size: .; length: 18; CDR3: CASSLEFWDRGFPSTQYF; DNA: TGTGCCAGCAGCTTGGAGTTTTGGGACAGGGGTTTCCCAAGTACGCAGTATTTT
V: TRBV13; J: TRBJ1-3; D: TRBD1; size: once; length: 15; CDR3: CASSLGQGVGNTIYF; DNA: TGTGCCAGCAGCTTGGGACAGGGAGTCGGAAACACCATATATTTT
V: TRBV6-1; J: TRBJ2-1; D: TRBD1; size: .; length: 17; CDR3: CASSGGLGNRGLDEQFF; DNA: TGTGCCAGCAGTGGGGGCCTTGGGAACAGGGGATTGGATGAGCAGTTCTTC
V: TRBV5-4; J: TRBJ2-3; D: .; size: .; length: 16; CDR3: CASSGGSAPSTDTQYF; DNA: TGTGCCAGCAGCGGTGGTAGCGCCCCTAGCACAGATACGCAGTATTTT
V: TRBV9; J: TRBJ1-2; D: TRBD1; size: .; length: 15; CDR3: CASSVGPDRSYGYTF; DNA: TGTGCCAGCAGCGTAGGCCCGGACAGGTCCTATGGCTACACCTTC
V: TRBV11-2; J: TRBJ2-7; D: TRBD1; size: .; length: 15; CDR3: CASSPRQGAVYEQYF; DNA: TGTGCCAGCAGCCCTCGGCAGGGGGCTGTGTACGAGCAGTACTTC
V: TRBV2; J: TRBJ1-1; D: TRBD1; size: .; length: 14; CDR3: CASSGRQGATEAFF; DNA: TGTGCCAGCAGTGGTAGACAGGGGGCTACTGAAGCTTTCTTT
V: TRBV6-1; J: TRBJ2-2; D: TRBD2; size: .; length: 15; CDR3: CASSPSGPNTGELFF; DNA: TGTGCCAGCAGTCCTAGCGGTCCAAACACCGGGGAGCTGTTTTTT
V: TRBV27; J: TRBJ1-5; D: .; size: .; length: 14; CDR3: CASSLTRNNQPQHF; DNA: TGTGCCAGCAGTTTGACCAGGAACAATCAGCCCCAGCATTTT
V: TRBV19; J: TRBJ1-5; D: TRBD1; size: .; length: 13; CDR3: CATGQGVSQPQHF; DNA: TGTGCCACAGGACAGGGTGTCTCTCAGCCCCAGCATTTT
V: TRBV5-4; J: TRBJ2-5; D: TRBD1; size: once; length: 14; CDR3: CASRPTTGTETQYF; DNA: TGTGCCAGCAGACCGACGACAGGGACAGAGACCCAGTACTTC
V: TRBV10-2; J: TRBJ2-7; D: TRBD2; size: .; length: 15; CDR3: CASSDRREGTYEQYF; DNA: TGCGCCAGCAGTGACCGGCGGGAGGGAACCTACGAGCAGTACTTC
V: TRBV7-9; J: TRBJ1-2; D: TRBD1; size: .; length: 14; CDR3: CASSQTGTVGGYTF; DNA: TGTGCCAGCAGCCAAACCGGGACAGTCGGTGGCTACACCTTC
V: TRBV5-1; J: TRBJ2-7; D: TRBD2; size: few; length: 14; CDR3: CASSLSAGAPEQYF; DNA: TGCGCCAGCAGCTTATCAGCGGGAGCCCCTGAGCAGTACTTC
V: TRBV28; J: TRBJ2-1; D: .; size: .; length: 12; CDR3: CASRSTVNEQFF; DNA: TGTGCCAGCAGATCGACAGTCAATGAGCAGTTCTTC
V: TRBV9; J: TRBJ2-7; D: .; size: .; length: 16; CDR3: CASSVGSGRRDYEQYF; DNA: TGTGCCAGCAGCGTAGGGAGCGGGCGGCGAGATTACGAGCAGTACTTC
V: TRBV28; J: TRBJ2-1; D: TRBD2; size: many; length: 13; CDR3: CASSHGLAGDRFF; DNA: TGTGCCAGCAGCCATGGACTAGCGGGGGACCGGTTCTTC
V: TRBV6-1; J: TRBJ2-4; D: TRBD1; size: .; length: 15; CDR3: CASSLPRDSKNIQYF; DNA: TGTGCCAGCAGTCTACCCCGGGACAGCAAAAACATTCAGTACTTC
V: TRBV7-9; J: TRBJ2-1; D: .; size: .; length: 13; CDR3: CASRGVFYNEQFF; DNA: TGTGCCAGCAGGGGAGTCTTCTACAATGAGCAGTTCTTC
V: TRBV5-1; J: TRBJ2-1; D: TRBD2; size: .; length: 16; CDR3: CASSLAALAGTNEQFF; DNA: TGCGCCAGCAGCTTGGCCGCACTAGCGGGGACCAATGAGCAGTTCTTC
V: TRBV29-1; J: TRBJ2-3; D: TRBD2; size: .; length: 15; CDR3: CSVVGGRAGTDTQYF; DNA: TGCAGCGTTGTCGGCGGGAGGGCCGGCACAGATACGCAGTATTTT
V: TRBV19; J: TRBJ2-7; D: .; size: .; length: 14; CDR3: CASSPVGGSYEQYF; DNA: TGTGCCAGTAGTCCAGTCGGGGGATCCTACGAGCAGTACTTC
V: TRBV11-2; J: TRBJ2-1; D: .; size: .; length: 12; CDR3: CASSLDEAGQFF; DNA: TGTGCCAGCAGCTTAGATGAGGCGGGGCAGTTCTTC
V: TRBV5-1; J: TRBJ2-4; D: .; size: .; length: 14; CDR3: CASSLAGAKNIQYF; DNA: TGCGCCAGCAGCTTGGCAGGAGCCAAAAACATTCAGTACTTC
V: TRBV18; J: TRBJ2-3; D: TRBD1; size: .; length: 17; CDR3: CASSPPVGQGLTDTQYF; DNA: TGTGCCAGCTCACCACCAGTAGGACAGGGGCTCACAGATACGCAGTATTTT
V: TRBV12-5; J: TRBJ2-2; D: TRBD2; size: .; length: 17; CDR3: CASAKLAGGVGTGELFF; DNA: TGTGCTAGTGCCAAACTAGCGGGAGGAGTAGGCACCGGGGAGCTGTTTTTT
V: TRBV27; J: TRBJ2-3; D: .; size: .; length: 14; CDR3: CASSLKYGTDTQYF; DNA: TGTGCCAGCAGTTTAAAGTACGGGACAGATACGCAGTATTTT
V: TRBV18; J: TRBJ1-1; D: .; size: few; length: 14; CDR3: CASSPQRGNTEAFF; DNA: TGTGCCAGCTCACCCCAACGGGGGAACACTGAAGCTTTCTTT
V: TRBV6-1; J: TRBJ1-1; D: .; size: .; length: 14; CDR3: CASKRPRLNTEAFF; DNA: TGTGCCAGCAAGAGGCCCCGTCTGAACACTGAAGCTTTCTTT
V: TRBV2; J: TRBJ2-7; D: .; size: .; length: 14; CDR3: CASSEAYGGQEQYF; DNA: TGTGCCAGCAGTGAAGCGTACGGGGGGCAAGAGCAGTACTTC
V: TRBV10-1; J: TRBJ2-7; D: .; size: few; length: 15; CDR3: CASPDRDCNFYEQYF; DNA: TGCGCCAGCCCCGATCGGGACTGCAACTTCTACGAGCAGTACTTC
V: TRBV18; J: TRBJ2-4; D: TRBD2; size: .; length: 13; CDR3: CASSPGGENIQYF; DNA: TGTGCCAGCTCACCAGGGGGGGAGAACATTCAGTACTTC
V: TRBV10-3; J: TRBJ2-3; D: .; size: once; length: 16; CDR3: CAISESSRVEPDTQYF; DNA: TGTGCCATCAGTGAGTCTTCGAGGGTCGAACCAGATACGCAGTATTTT
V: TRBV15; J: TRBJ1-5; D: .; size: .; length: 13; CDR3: CATSRDRGQPQHF; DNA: TGTGCCACCAGCAGAGATCGAGGGCAGCCCCAGCATTTT
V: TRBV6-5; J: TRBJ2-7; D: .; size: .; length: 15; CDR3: CASSYSAGLGREQYF; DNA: TGTGCCAGCAGTTACTCGGCAGGTCTGGGGCGGGAGCAGTACTTC
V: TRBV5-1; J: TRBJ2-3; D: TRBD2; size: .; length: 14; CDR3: CASSLTSGSDTQYF; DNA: TGCGCCAGCAGCTTGACTAGCGGGTCGGATACGCAGTATTTT
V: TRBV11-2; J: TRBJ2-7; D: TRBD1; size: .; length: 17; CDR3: CASSLGGNRGGVWEQYF; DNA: TGTGCCAGCAGCTTAGGGGGAAACAGGGGTGGAGTTTGGGAGCAGTACTTC
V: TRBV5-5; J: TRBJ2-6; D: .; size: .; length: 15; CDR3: CASSLLLGGAGVLTF; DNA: TGTGCCAGCAGCTTACTGTTGGGGGGTGCAGGGGTCCTGACTTTC
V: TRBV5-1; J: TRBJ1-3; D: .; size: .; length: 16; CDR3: CASSLQGSSSGNTIYF; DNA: TGCGCCAGCAGCTTGCAGGGTTCCAGCTCTGGAAACACCATATATTTT
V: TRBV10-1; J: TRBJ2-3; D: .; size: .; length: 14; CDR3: CASSVGGVTDTQYF; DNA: TGCGCCAGCAGTGTGGGGGGAGTGACAGATACGCAGTATTTT
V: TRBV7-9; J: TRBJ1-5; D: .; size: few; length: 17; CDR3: CASSLTGASGGYQPQHF; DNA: TGTGCCAGCAGCTTAACCGGGGCCTCGGGAGGTTATCAGCCCCAGCATTTT
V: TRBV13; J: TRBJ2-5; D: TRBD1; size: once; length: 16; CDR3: CASSLGRRTGGETQYF; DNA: TGTGCCAGCAGCTTAGGACGGCGAACAGGGGGAGAGACCCAGTACTTC
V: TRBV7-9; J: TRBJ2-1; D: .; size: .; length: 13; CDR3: CASELAVYNEQFF; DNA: TGTGCCAGCGAACTAGCTGTCTACAATGAGCAGTTCTTC
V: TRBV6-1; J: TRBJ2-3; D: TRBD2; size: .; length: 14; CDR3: CASSWGGPTDTQYF; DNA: TGTGCCAGCAGCTGGGGAGGGCCTACAGATACGCAGTATTTT
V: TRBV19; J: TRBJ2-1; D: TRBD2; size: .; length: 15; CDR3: CASSIRAGAYNEQFF; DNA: TGTGCCAGTAGTATACGAGCGGGAGCTTACAATGAGCAGTTCTTC
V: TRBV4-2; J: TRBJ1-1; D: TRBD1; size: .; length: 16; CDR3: CASSQGSAGGYTEAFF; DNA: TGTGCCAGCAGCCAAGGGTCGGCAGGGGGCTACACTGAAGCTTTCTTT